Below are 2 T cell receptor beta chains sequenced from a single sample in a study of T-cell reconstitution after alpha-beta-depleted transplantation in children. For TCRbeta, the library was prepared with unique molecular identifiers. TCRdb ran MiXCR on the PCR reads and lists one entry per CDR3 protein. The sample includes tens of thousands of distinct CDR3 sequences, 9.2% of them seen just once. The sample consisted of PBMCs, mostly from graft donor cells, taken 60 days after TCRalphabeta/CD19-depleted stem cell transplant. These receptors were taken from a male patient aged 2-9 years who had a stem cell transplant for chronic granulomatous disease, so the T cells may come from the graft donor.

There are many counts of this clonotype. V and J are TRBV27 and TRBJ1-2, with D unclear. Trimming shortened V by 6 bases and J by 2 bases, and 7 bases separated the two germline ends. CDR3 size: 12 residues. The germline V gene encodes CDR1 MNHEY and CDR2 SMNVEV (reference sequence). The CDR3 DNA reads TGTGCCAGCAGGGGTCCGAACTATGGCTACACCTTC. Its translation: CASRGPNYGYTF.

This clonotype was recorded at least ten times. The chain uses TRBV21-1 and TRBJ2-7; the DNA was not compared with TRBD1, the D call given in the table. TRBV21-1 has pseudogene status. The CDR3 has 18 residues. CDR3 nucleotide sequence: TGTGCCAGCAGCAAAGAGGGGCGGGAAAACAGGTCTTACTACGAGCAGTACTTC. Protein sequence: CASSKEGRENRSYYEQYF.